This record covers a single TCR beta chain. It has no known antigen specificity. Base quality data are lacking; no much larger clone is found one base away. This sample was taken from a study of blood T cell repertoires in COVID-19 (dated by TCRdb to the early 2020s). The study in broad terms: The collaborator samples originated in the United States, Italy and Spain and spanned the acute and convalescent phases of COVID-19. The material from the prospective study consisted of cDNA or gDNA derived from T cells, B-cell-depleted T cells, or PBMCs. Deeply sampled blood TCRbeta repertoires from subjects exposed to, actively infected with, or recovered from COVID-19 were included in the dataset. The repertoires were made available in a free public database intended to serve as a resource for research on the immune response to SARS-CoV-2. The samples were drawn from the first 160 participants of the ongoing ImmuneRACE study and from over 950 subjects provided by 6 global collaborators. Nearly every sample came with metadata listing a de-identified subject ID, COVID-19 status, age in years and sex. Where available, HLA class I and class II types were obtained from metadata supplied by the sample provider rather than from assay-based typing.

Paper-wide results and their limitations: The amount of clinical and demographic metadata varied by source and participant and was provided uncurated.

In the prospective study, participants were roughly 18 to 100 years old, resided in about two dozen geographic areas of the United States, and were enrolled through a virtual design. To assign participants to cohorts, the prospective study relied on clinical history that participants themselves reported in a screening survey and a study questionnaire. For ImmuneRACE Cohort 3, a participant was defined as recovered based on two consecutive negative NP/OP PCR tests, clearance by a healthcare professional, or resolution of symptoms. Each participant in the prospective study had whole blood, serum and a nasopharyngeal or oropharyngeal swab collected by mobile phlebotomists. Over a roughly 2-month period, participants in the prospective study had the option of providing additional blood draws and questionnaires. Before DNA extraction, blood samples from the prospective study were shipped at room temperature or frozen.

The V and J ends are trimmed by 1 base and 7 bases, leaving 10 bases between them. The CDR3 numbers 15 residues from cysteine through phenylalanine. Of the read, only the CDR3 DNA is kept; its 45 bases are in frame from base 1. According to the germline V gene, CDR1 reads KGHDR and CDR2 reads SFDVKD. TCRbeta CDR3 regions were amplified from genomic DNA by means of the immunoSEQ Assay, a bias-controlled multiplex PCR. Turning to the authors' computational methods: Nucleated cell counts per sample were estimated from amplification of reference gene primers within the assay. To quantify the absolute abundance of each unique TCRbeta CDR3 rearrangement, sequence reads were collapsed and filtered. For each sample, productive Simpson clonality was calculated as the square root of Simpson's diversity index over productive rearrangements. The immuneACCESS repertoire file appears here via TCRdb, limited to in-frame rearrangements. These files lack a portion of the clones; in checked studies, under half of the deficit traces to unresolved V genes, and the cause of the others is not known. V, J and clone size reflect that table, while D and trimming were determined from the DNA. For this sample there are some 400,000 clones; 80% to 90% appear just once. 1.3% of the sample is taken by the ten largest.

The clonotype was recovered from a man aged 25-40 years who had recovered from COVID-19. Sequencing input: PBMCs or T cells enriched from blood (not recorded which). The rearranged segments are TRBV24-1 and TRBJ1-6; the D gene is possibly TRBD1, with 6 bases matching. The CDR3 reads as follows: CATSDLTGQNSPLHF. The DNA sequence is given as TGTGCCACCAGTGATTTAACGGGACAAAATTCACCCCTCCACTTT.